Following are 7 T cell receptor beta chains from one sample sequenced in a study of cytomegalovirus exposure and HLA in healthy donors. Primers included in the PCR were 60 Vbeta and 13 Jbeta primers. The table came from immunoSEQ multiplex PCR; TCRdb's copy has only in-frame clones and leaves some out. Here the sample spans under 90,000 clones, 65% to 70% being singletons. The sequencing input was PBMCs. The origin of the receptors is a man aged 40-50 years in good health and CMV-seropositive.

This rearrangement joins TRBV4-1 to TRBJ2-5, with 9 positions matching TRBD2. Trimming took 6 bases from V and 5 from J; bases not matched to a gene: 10. Per the germline V gene, CDR1 is MGHRA and CDR2 is YSYEKL. The CDR3 is 15 residues long. CDR3 residues: CASRPIAGAGETQYF. The CDR3 nucleotides read TGCGCCAGCAGACCCATAGCGGGAGCGGGGGAGACCCAGTACTTC.

The chain uses TRBV6-1 and TRBJ1-2, with 8 bases lining up with TRBD1. There are 12 residues in the CDR3. Per the germline V gene, CDR1 is MNHNS and CDR2 is SASEGT. V was pared by 6 bases and J by 8 bases, with 5 bases of the junction left unmatched. The CDR3 spells CASRDRVEGYTF. DNA of the CDR3: TGTGCCAGCAGGGACAGGGTGGAAGGCTACACCTTC.

This chain uses TRBV9 with TRBJ2-3; D perhaps matches TRBD1 (5 bases). The germline V gene encodes CDR1 SGDLS and CDR2 YYNGEE. V lost 3 bases and J lost 8, with 13 bases in between. CDR3 length: 13 residues. The CDR3 nucleotides read TGTGCCAGCAGCGGTCAGGGTACGGGTACGCAGTATTTT. Translated, it gives CASSGQGTGTQYF.

This clone has only a few counts. At one end, the junction sequence differs from germline, possibly due to a read error. The V call is TRBV6-1, the J call TRBJ2-3, with 10 bases fitting TRBD1. Germline lookup yields CDR1 MNHNS and CDR2 SASEGT. This CDR3 is built from 12 residues. CDR3 region: CASSSRQGACFF. The CDR3, as DNA: TGTGCCAGCAGTTCCCGACAGGGGGCGTGCTTTTTT.

This chain connects TRBV6-1 to TRBJ1-5, with D possibly being TRBD1 (6 bases). V lost 7 bases and J lost 2, with 9 bases in between. Looked up from germline, CDR1 is MNHNS and CDR2 is SASEGT. This CDR3 contains 13 residues. CDR3 sequence (DNA): TGTGCCAGCAACAGGGATGGCAATCAGCCCCAGCATTTT. Translated: CASNRDGNQPQHF.

The gene calls are TRBV6-4 and TRBJ2-4, with 9 bases fitting TRBD1. Germline CDR1 is MRHNA and CDR2 is SNTAGT. J lost 7 bases, V lost 7 bases, and 5 bases had no gene match. The CDR3 sequence is 13 residues long. The CDR3 here is CASIRDRVNIQYF. The CDR3 DNA sequence: TGTGCCAGCATCCGGGACAGGGTCAACATTCAGTACTTC.

The gene calls are TRBV30 and TRBJ2-1; a weak D match, TRBD1 (5 bases). The ends were cut back, 4 bases at V and 1 base at J, with 11 bases in the middle. CDR3 length: 14 residues. CDR1 and CDR2 (germline): GTSNPN, SVGIG (reference sequence). In DNA form, the CDR3 reads TGTGCCTGGAAGCCAGGGAATTCCTACAATGAGCAGTTCTTC. Protein: CAWKPGNSYNEQFF. Full variable domain (remainder filled in from reference TRBV30 and TRBJ2-1): SQTIHQWPATLVQPVGSPLSLECTVEGTSNPNLYWYRQAAGRGLQLLFYSVGIGQISSEVPQNLSASRPQDRQFILSSKKLLLSDSGFYLCAWKPGNSYNEQFFGPGTRLTVL.